Shown below are 32 T cell receptor beta chains from a single sample sequenced in a study of T cell responses to AZD1222 COVID-19 vaccine. Here immunoSEQ multiplex PCR was the method, and the copy in TCRdb shows in-frame clones only, minus some. In the table there are roughly 200,000 clones, 93% of which are singletons. The sequenced sample was peripheral blood, obtained on day 0 of MenACWY control vaccination. These receptors were taken from an adult in good health.

V is TRBV11-3 and J is TRBJ1-6; the match to TRBD1 covers 8 bases. The germline CDR1 and CDR2 sequences are SGHNT and YENEEA. Unmatched junction bases numbered 6, after V lost 4 bases and J lost 10 bases. The CDR3 has 14 residues. The CDR3 is CASSSGQGQSPLHF. The CDR3 DNA is TGTGCCAGCAGCTCCGGACAGGGACAGTCACCCCTCCACTTT.

This chain connects TRBV6-5 to TRBJ1-1; the match to TRBD1 covers 8 bases. After removal of 5 bases from V and 4 bases from J, the junction contained 3 bases not matched to a gene. CDR1 is MNHEY, CDR2 SVGAGI, per germline. This CDR3 spans 13 amino acids. Here the CDR3 reads CASSRTGRTEAFF. The CDR3, as DNA: TGTGCCAGCAGTCGGACAGGGCGCACTGAAGCTTTCTTT.

The J gene is TRBJ1-5, the V gene TRBV12-3 or TRBV12-4, with TRBD1 matching 7 bases. J gave up 9 bases and V 0 bases, and 2 bases lay outside the gene matches. The CDR3 spans 13 residues. CDR3 nucleotide sequence: TGTGCCAGCAGTTTAGCAGGGGGCTCGCCCCAGCATTTT. Translation: CASSLAGGSPQHF.

The J gene is TRBJ1-5, the V gene TRBV6-5; D not resolved. V lost 6 bases, J lost 7 bases, and 19 bases lay in between. There are 15 residues in the CDR3. Germline V lookup: CDR1 MNHEY, CDR2 SVGAGI. The CDR3 DNA reads TGTGCCAGCAGCCGGACCTCCCGAGGCGGCCAGCCCCAGCATTTT. This sequence encodes CASSRTSRGGQPQHF.

The chain recombines TRBV18 with TRBJ1-2; 7 bases are a match to TRBD1. Per the germline V gene, CDR1 is KGHSH and CDR2 is LQKENI. Trimming at V came to 3 bases and at J to 4 bases, leaving 2 bases not matched to a gene. This CDR3 comprises 13 residues. The CDR3 DNA sequence: TGTGCCAGCTCACCCAGGGACAGCTATGGCTACACCTTC. It encodes CASSPRDSYGYTF.

This clone was counted a single time. The chain joins TRBV28 to TRBJ1-1; D gene ambiguous. Trimming cost V 7 bases and J 1 base, with 7 bases left between them. This CDR3 has 12 amino acids. Germline V gives CDR1 MDHEN, CDR2 SYDVKM. CDR3 bases: TGTGCCAGCAACGCGGGGAACACTGAAGCTTTCTTT. It translates to CASNAGNTEAFF. Combining the CDR3 with reference TRBV28 and TRBJ1-1 gives the whole variable domain DVKVTQSSRYLVKRTGEKVFLECVQDMDHENMFWYRQDPGLGLRLIYFSYDVKMKEKGDIPEGYSVSREKKERFSLILESASTNQTSMYLCASNAGNTEAFFGQGTRLTVV.

CDR3 in amino acids: CAWRKTGGTEAFF. DNA of the CDR3: TGTGCCTGGAGGAAAACGGGGGGCACTGAAGCTTTCTTT. The chain employs TRBV30 and TRBJ1-1; possibly TRBD1 for D (5 bases). The CDR3 length is 13 residues. Germline V gene lookup returns CDR1 GTSNPN and CDR2 SVGIG (reference sequence). Trimming pared 3 bases from V and 4 bases from J, leaving 12 bases between.

J is TRBJ1-1 and V is TRBV6-1, with a tentative D call TRBD1 (5 bases). The CDR3 runs 16 residues. The germline CDR1 and CDR2 sequences are MNHNS and SASEGT. Between the trimmed V and J ends, which lost 0 bases and 2 bases, there was a span of 13 bases. CDR3 sequence: CASSEAHGAVNTEAFF. The CDR3 DNA follows: TGTGCCAGCAGTGAAGCGCATGGGGCAGTAAACACTGAAGCTTTCTTT.

This chain uses TRBV28 with TRBJ1-1; D is ambiguous. Trimming took off 3 bases at V and 6 bases at J, with 11 bases between the two ends. The CDR3 extends over 13 amino acids. CDR1 is MDHEN, CDR2 SYDVKM, per germline. This CDR3 is CASSFPLGAEAFF. As DNA, the CDR3 is TGTGCCAGCAGTTTCCCACTGGGTGCTGAAGCTTTCTTT.

The chain uses TRBV6-2 or TRBV6-3 and TRBJ2-7; D perhaps matches TRBD1 (7 bases). Germline CDR1 is MNHEY and CDR2 is SVGEGT. CDR3 length: 14 amino acids. Trimming left V 6 bases short and J 2 bases short, with 14 bases between. As DNA, the CDR3 is TGTGCCAGCAGCCGTGGAGGGGGCCCCTACGAGCAGTACTTC. This codes for CASSRGGGPYEQYF.

This CDR3 reads CATSREGDLANYGYTF. CDR3 coding DNA: TGTGCCACCAGCAGAGAGGGTGACTTAGCTAACTATGGCTACACCTTC. The chain carries TRBV15 and TRBJ1-2, with D uncertain. CDR3 size: 16 residues. In germline, CDR1 is LNHNV, CDR2 YYDKDF (reference sequence). Trimming shortened V by 0 bases and J by 0 bases, and 11 bases separated the two germline ends.

This clone showed up just a few times. V gene TRBV3-1 (or the pseudogene TRBV3-2) combines with J gene TRBJ1-1; no clear D gene. The germline V and J ends were trimmed by 0 bases and 5 bases, with 13 bases remaining between them. CDR1 and CDR2 from the germline V gene are LGHDT and YNNKEL (reference sequence). The CDR3 consists of 15 residues. CDR3 sequence reads: CASSQESGRFTEAFF. The DNA for the CDR3 is TGTGCCAGCAGCCAAGAGTCGGGGAGGTTTACTGAAGCTTTCTTT.

The CDR3: CASSLADSYEQYF. The CDR3 nucleotides are TGTGCCAGCAGTTTGGCAGACTCCTACGAGCAGTACTTC. The chain joins TRBV27 to TRBJ2-7; D ambiguous. There are 13 residues in the CDR3. V was shortened by 3 bases and J by 0 bases, with 6 bases between the two germline ends. Germline CDR1 is MNHEY and CDR2 is SMNVEV (reference sequence).

Comments on this clone: This sample includes further DNA sequences coding for the same CDR3. The chain joins TRBV12-3 or TRBV12-4 to TRBJ1-1, with no clear D. The ends were cut back, 0 bases at V and 2 bases at J, with 4 bases in the middle. This CDR3 spans 13 amino acids. The CDR3 DNA follows: TGTGCCAGCAGTTTAGCAGAAAACACTGAAGCTTTCTTT. As protein: CASSLAENTEAFF.

This chain joins TRBV30 and TRBJ1-6, with D tentatively TRBD1 (6 bases). The V and J ends lost 7 bases and 1 base respectively, with 14 bases between them. Looked up from germline, CDR1 is GTSNPN and CDR2 is SVGIG (reference sequence). The CDR3 is made up of 15 amino acids. CDR3 nucleotides: TGTGCCTTACTCACTACAGGGTCCTATAATTCACCCCTCCACTTT. It codes for CALLTTGSYNSPLHF.

This clone was recorded only once. The same CDR3 arises from other DNA sequences in this sample as well. V is TRBV4-3 and J is TRBJ2-7, with D perhaps TRBD1 (6 bases). Per germline, CDR1 LGHNA and CDR2 YSLEER. The CDR3 spans 14 residues. V was pared by 0 bases and J by 2 bases, with 8 bases between. CDR3 coding DNA: TGCGCCAGCAGCCAAGACAGGGGTCCCTACGAGCAGTACTTC. Translating it yields CASSQDRGPYEQYF.

The genes are TRBV16 and TRBJ1-1; 7 nucleotides match TRBD1. The CDR3 consists of 14 residues. The junction had 8 bases not matched to a gene; V was cut back by 7 bases and J by 3 bases. Germline CDR1 KGHSY, CDR2 FQNENV. In nucleotides, the CDR3 is TGTGCCAGCAATCGAGACAGGGTGGACACTGAAGCTTTCTTT. Protein: CASNRDRVDTEAFF.

This clone was counted a few times. The chain recombines TRBV6-5 with TRBJ1-2, with unresolved D. The V gene's germline CDR1 is MNHEY and CDR2 SVGAGI. This CDR3 spans 13 amino acids. The germline V and J ends were trimmed by 4 bases and 2 bases, with 8 bases remaining between them. The CDR3 here is CASSSADNYGYTF. In DNA, the CDR3 is TGTGCCAGCAGTTCCGCGGACAACTATGGCTACACCTTC.

J is TRBJ2-1 and V is TRBV5-1, with 9 bases that match TRBD2. J gave up 3 bases and V 1 base, and 2 bases lay outside the gene matches. The CDR3 is 15 residues long. Germline assignment: CDR1 SGHRS and CDR2 YFSETQ. The CDR3 bases are TGCGCCAGCAGCTTGCGCGGGGGGGACTACAATGAGCAGTTCTTC. Amino acid sequence: CASSLRGGDYNEQFF.

The chain couples TRBV2 to TRBJ1-1, with D perhaps TRBD1 (6 bases). Per the germline V gene, CDR1 is SNHLY and CDR2 is FYNNEI. This CDR3 has 13 amino acids. Trimming left V 3 bases short and J 6 bases short, with 11 bases between. CDR3 amino acids: CASSDQGMSEAFF. As DNA, the CDR3 is TGTGCCAGCAGTGATCAGGGGATGTCTGAAGCTTTCTTT.

The gene calls are TRBV6-5 and TRBJ2-4; tentatively, D is TRBD1 (5 bases). The V gene lost 10 bases and the J gene lost 2 bases, with 15 bases spanning the gap. There are 14 residues in the CDR3. The germline V gene has CDR1 MNHEY and CDR2 SVGAGI. Written as DNA, the CDR3 is TGTGCCATCAGGGATGGAGACACCAAAAACATTCAGTACTTC. This encodes CAIRDGDTKNIQYF.

Notes on this clone: One end of the junction varies from germline; a read error may be responsible. V gene TRBV28 combines with J gene TRBJ1-5; D remains unclear. This CDR3 spans 13 amino acids. CDR1 and CDR2 from the germline V gene are MDHEN and SYDVKM. CDR3 amino acids: CATNGRWDQPQHF. CDR3 DNA sequence: TGTGCCACCAATGGACGGTGGGATCAACCCCAGCATTTT.

This chain links TRBV27 with TRBJ2-7; D may be TRBD2 (6 bases). The V gene's germline CDR1 is MNHEY and CDR2 SMNVEV (reference sequence). Trimming pared 3 bases from V and 5 bases from J, leaving 14 bases between. The CDR3 consists of 14 residues. The CDR3 DNA reads TGTGCCAGCAGTTTTTCATCGGCGGGACACGAGCAGTACTTC. As protein: CASSFSSAGHEQYF.

This sequence joins TRBV19 and TRBJ1-1, with a tentative D call TRBD1 (6 bases). The CDR3 totals 18 residues. Germline V CDR1 and CDR2: LNHDA, SQIVND (reference sequence). Deletions cut 5 bases from V and 1 base from J, with 23 bases between. CDR3 loop: CASSFGPSKGRGNTEAFF. The CDR3 DNA reads as TGTGCCAGTAGTTTCGGGCCCTCCAAGGGCAGGGGGAACACTGAAGCTTTCTTT.

The chain employs TRBV15 and TRBJ1-2; D gene unclear. Trimming cost V 1 base and J 8 bases, with 17 bases left between them. Germline V gene data show CDR1 as LNHNV and CDR2 as YYDKDF (reference sequence). This CDR3 spans 15 amino acids. For the CDR3, the DNA is TGTGCCACCAGCAGAGGAGCCTCGATCCCTGAGGGCTACACCTTC. Translation: CATSRGASIPEGYTF.

This chain connects TRBV6-5 to TRBJ1-5; D is unresolved. CDR3 length equals 14 residues. V was shortened by 4 bases and J by 3 bases, with 10 bases between the two germline ends. The germline V gene has CDR1 MNHEY and CDR2 SVGAGI. The DNA of the CDR3 is TGTGCCAGCAGTTCCTGGAGGGACAATCAGCCCCAGCATTTT. Amino acid sequence: CASSSWRDNQPQHF.

The V and J genes are TRBV10-3 and TRBJ1-1; 7 positions agree with TRBD1. The CDR3 runs to 16 residues. The J segment lost 11 bases and the V segment lost 9 bases, leaving 24 bases of the junction unmatched. Germline CDR1 and CDR2: ENHRY and SYGVKD. The CDR3 DNA reads as TGTGCCATAGGACCCCGACAGGGAAAGAGGACGGGAATGGCTTTCTTT. This gives the protein CAIGPRQGKRTGMAFF.

The CDR3 region is CAWSERDRRLRGTEAFF. The DNA for the CDR3 is TGTGCCTGGAGTGAAAGGGACAGGAGGCTCAGAGGCACTGAAGCTTTCTTT. The chain joins TRBV30 to TRBJ1-1; 8 nucleotides align to TRBD1. The J segment lost 4 bases and the V segment lost 1 base, leaving 14 bases of the junction unmatched. Looked up from germline, CDR1 is GTSNPN and CDR2 is SVGIG (reference sequence). The CDR3 contains 17 residues.

The chain links TRBV12-3 or TRBV12-4 to TRBJ1-6, with a tentative D call TRBD1 (6 bases). The CDR3 contains 13 residues. Trimming pared 7 bases from V and 9 bases from J, leaving 13 bases between. CDR3 amino acids: CASKGGFSSPLHF. DNA of the CDR3: TGTGCCAGCAAAGGGGGATTTAGTTCACCCCTCCACTTT.

The chain carries TRBV5-5 and TRBJ2-7; TRBD2 matches 9 bases. Unmatched junction bases numbered 4, after V lost 0 bases and J lost 3 bases. The germline V gene has CDR1 SGHKS and CDR2 YYEKEE (reference sequence). This CDR3 is built from 15 residues. The CDR3 nucleotides read TGTGCCAGCAGCTTGGGACTAGCGGTAAACTACGAGCAGTACTTC. Its protein is CASSLGLAVNYEQYF.

This chain connects TRBV5-5 to TRBJ2-7; unclear D gene. The ends were cut back, 1 base at V and 3 bases at J, with 14 bases in the middle. CDR1 is SGHKS and CDR2 is YYEKEE in the germline V gene (reference sequence). This CDR3 is 15 amino acids long. The CDR3 DNA reads as TGTGCCAGCAGCTTGACTCCGGGTCCGAGCTACGAGCAGTACTTC. This gives the protein CASSLTPGPSYEQYF.

The chain joins TRBV6-6 to TRBJ1-4; unclear D gene. Germline V gives CDR1 MNHNY, CDR2 SVGAGI (reference sequence). This CDR3 region has 13 residues. V lost 8 bases to trimming and J lost 5 bases, with 12 bases between them. The CDR3 here is CASGQPENEKLFF. The CDR3 DNA follows: TGTGCCAGCGGCCAACCGGAAAATGAAAAACTGTTTTTT.